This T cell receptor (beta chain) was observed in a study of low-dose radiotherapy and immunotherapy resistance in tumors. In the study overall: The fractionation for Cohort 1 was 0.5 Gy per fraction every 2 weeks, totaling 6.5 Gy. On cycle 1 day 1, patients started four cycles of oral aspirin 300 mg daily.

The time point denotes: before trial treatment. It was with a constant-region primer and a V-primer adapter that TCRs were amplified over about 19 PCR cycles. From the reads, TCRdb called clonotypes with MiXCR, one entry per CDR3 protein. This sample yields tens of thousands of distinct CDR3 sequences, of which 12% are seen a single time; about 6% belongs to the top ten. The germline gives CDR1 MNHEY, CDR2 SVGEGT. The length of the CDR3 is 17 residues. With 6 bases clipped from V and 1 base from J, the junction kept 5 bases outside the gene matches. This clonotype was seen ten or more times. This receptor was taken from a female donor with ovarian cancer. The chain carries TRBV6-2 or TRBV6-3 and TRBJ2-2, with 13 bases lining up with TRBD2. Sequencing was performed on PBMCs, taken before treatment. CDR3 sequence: CASSSRLAGGNTGELFF. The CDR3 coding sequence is TGTGCCAGCAGCTCAAGACTAGCGGGGGGGAACACCGGGGAGCTGTTTTTT.